This T cell receptor (beta chain) emerged from a study of T cell repertoires in cytomegalovirus infection. TCRdb re-called the reads with MiXCR, one entry per CDR3 protein. There are 630,000 or so distinct CDR3 sequences in the sample; roughly a quarter occur only once, and around 7.6% lies in the top ten. The source material was CD8+ T cells from PBMCs. The TCR was taken from a human donor in good health (CMV status not recorded). Some clones in this sample may be carry-over from other donors' samples.

CDR3 coding DNA: TGTGCCAGCAGTCCCAGGGCTTTGGATCAGCCCCAGCATTTT. Translating it yields CASSPRALDQPQHF. J is TRBJ1-5 and V is TRBV27; TRBD1 might be the D (5 bases). CDR1 is MNHEY and CDR2 is SMNVEV in the germline V gene (reference sequence). Deletions cut 5 bases from V and 5 bases from J, with 13 bases between. The CDR3 contains 14 residues.